The next 19 T cell receptor beta chains were all read from a single sample in a study of T cells in Graves' hyperthyroidism and ophthalmopathy. Amplified regions were TCR beta CDR3 sequences from RNA transcripts. With the HTBI primer set, the TCR CDR3 went through a first round of RT-PCR. TCRdb reprocessed the multiplex PCR reads via MiXCR and lists one record per CDR3 protein. The table lists under 550,000 distinct CDR3 sequences, just under 20% of them singletons. Sequenced input: blood. The receptors shown here come from a man in his forties with Graves' ophthalmopathy.

J is TRBJ1-5 and V is TRBV3-1; possibly TRBD1 for D (6 bases). Germline V lookup: CDR1 LGHDT, CDR2 YNNKEL (reference sequence). V dropped 4 bases and J dropped 1 base, with 14 bases sitting between them. The CDR3 has 16 amino acids. CDR3 DNA: TGTGCCAGCAGCCCCAGAGGGGGGGGCAGCAATCAGCCCCAGCATTTT. Translating it yields CASSPRGGGSNQPQHF.

This clonotype turned up a few times. Mismatch with germline at one junction end may stem from a read error. The V call is TRBV3-1, the J call TRBJ1-3; D is perhaps TRBD1 (6 bases). Germline CDR1 and CDR2: LGHDT and YNNKEL (reference sequence). The CDR3 length is 16 residues. The CDR3 region has the DNA TGTGCCAGCAGCCAACCGCCAAGCGGGACAAGGAACACCATGTATTTT. Protein sequence: CASSQPPSGTRNTMYF.

This clonotype was observed a few times. This chain links TRBV12-3 or TRBV12-4 with TRBJ2-5; perhaps TRBD2 as D (5 bases). The CDR3 covers 14 residues. Trimming left V 3 bases short and J 1 base short, with 9 bases between. The CDR3 bases are TGTGCCAGCAGTTTCTCGCGGGCCCAAGAGACCCAGTACTTC. It translates to CASSFSRAQETQYF.

This clonotype was counted between two and nine times. The rearrangement uses TRBV27 and TRBJ1-3; D gene ambiguous. Between the trimmed V and J ends, which lost 4 bases and 0 bases, there was a span of 10 bases. Germline V gene lookup returns CDR1 MNHEY and CDR2 SMNVEV (reference sequence). The CDR3 runs to 15 residues. The CDR3 here is CASSYHSTSGNTIYF. CDR3 DNA sequence: TGTGCCAGCAGTTACCACTCCACCTCTGGAAACACCATATATTTT.

Regarding this clonotype: A read error may produce the germline difference seen at one junction end. The chain employs TRBV13 and TRBJ2-1, with 9 bases aligning to TRBD2. CDR1 and CDR2 from the germline V gene are PRHDT and FYEKMQ (reference sequence). The CDR3 spans 16 residues. The CDR3 reads CTSSFGGGAWAGEQFF. The DNA for the CDR3 is TGTACCAGCAGCTTCGGCGGGGGGGCATGGGCTGGTGAGCAGTTCTTC.

This clonotype was found many times. V usage is TRBV7-2 and J usage is TRBJ2-3, with 10 bases lining up with TRBD2. The length of the CDR3 is 16 residues. Germline CDR1 reads SGHTA; CDR2 reads FQGNSA. The V and J ends lost 6 bases and 4 bases, in that order; junction bases with no gene match: 10. The CDR3 sequence: CASSPRSGRAADTQYF. The CDR3 DNA reads TGTGCCAGCAGTCCCCGGAGCGGGAGGGCCGCAGATACGCAGTATTTT.

Comment on this clonotype: With a much larger clone just one base away, this may be a read error. The chain combines TRBV5-8 with TRBJ2-7; D gene unclear. CDR1 and CDR2 from the germline V gene are SGHTS and YDEGEE. This CDR3 has 13 residues. The CDR3 nucleotides are TGTGCCAGCGGCTTGGGAACATTTAGGGAGCAGTACTTC. This encodes CASGLGTFREQYF.

This clonotype came up a few times. The chain uses TRBV7-9 and TRBJ2-7; D tentatively fits TRBD1 or TRBD2 (7 bases each). Germline V gene lookup returns CDR1 SEHNR and CDR2 FQNEAQ (reference sequence). Between the trimmed V and J ends, which lost 5 bases and 4 bases, there was a span of 15 bases. The CDR3 totals 14 residues. The CDR3 DNA is TGTGCCAGCAGCCCGCAGGGGGGGAGGTACGAGCAGTACTTC. It translates to CASSPQGGRYEQYF.

This chain links TRBV2 with TRBJ2-1, with 10 bases lining up with TRBD2. CDR1 and CDR2 from the germline V gene are SNHLY and FYNNEI. Germline trimming cut 4 bases from V and 13 bases from J; bases unmatched to any gene: 10. The CDR3 runs 14 residues. The CDR3 DNA reads TGTGCCAGCAGTGGAAGGGAGCGGGGGGGTTTACAGTTCTTC. This encodes CASSGRERGGLQFF.

This clonotype showed up many times. This rearrangement joins TRBV24-1 to TRBJ2-5; TRBD1 is a possible D gene (6 bases). Germline V lookup: CDR1 KGHDR, CDR2 SFDVKD. The CDR3 has 15 amino acids. V was trimmed by 4 bases and J by 3 bases, leaving 14 bases between them. The CDR3 loop reads CATSDPNRTEETQYF. The CDR3 DNA follows: TGTGCCACCAGTGACCCCAACAGGACAGAAGAGACCCAGTACTTC.

V is TRBV4-1 and J is TRBJ1-1; 9 nucleotides line up with TRBD1. Trimming removed 6 bases from V and 0 bases from J; junction bases left unmatched: 8. The CDR3 is 16 residues long. CDR1 and CDR2 from the germline V gene are MGHRA and YSYEKL. This CDR3 is CASSPGQGPMNTEAFF. In nucleotides, the CDR3 is TGCGCCAGCAGTCCGGGACAGGGCCCGATGAACACTGAAGCTTTCTTT.

This chain joins TRBV14 and TRBJ1-1; 7 bases are a match to TRBD1. The length of the CDR3 is 15 residues. Germline values: CDR1 SGHDN, CDR2 FVKESK. The junction had 6 bases not matched to a gene; V was cut back by 4 bases and J by 1 base. This CDR3 reads CASSPYGTANTEAFF. In nucleotides, the CDR3 is TGTGCCAGCAGCCCATACGGGACAGCGAACACTGAAGCTTTCTTT.

This clonotype has a count of ten or more. J is TRBJ2-7 and V is TRBV20-1; TRBD2 agrees at 10 bases. Looked up from germline, CDR1 is DFQATT and CDR2 is SNEGSKA (reference sequence). The CDR3 length is 14 residues. Trimming removed 3 bases from V and 4 bases from J; junction bases left unmatched: 6. In nucleotides, the CDR3 is TGCAGTGCTAGGGGGACTAGCGCTTATTACGAGCAGTACTTC. Protein product: CSARGTSAYYEQYF.

The rearrangement links TRBV20-1 to TRBJ1-2, with D unresolved. The V end was cut by 0 bases, the J end by 8 bases, with 13 bases between. CDR3 size: 13 residues. The germline CDR1 and CDR2 sequences are DFQATT and SNEGSKA (reference sequence). CDR3: CSARDPSMWGYTF. The CDR3 DNA is TGCAGTGCTAGAGATCCTAGTATGTGGGGCTACACCTTC.

This clonotype was counted at least ten times. The chain carries TRBV7-8 and TRBJ2-1, with 9 bases lining up with TRBD2. The germline gives CDR1 SGHVS, CDR2 FQNEAQ. V dropped 0 bases and J dropped 6; count of bases not matched to a gene: 9. The CDR3 contains 17 residues. The CDR3 DNA sequence: TGTGCCAGCAGCTTAGCCCTAAGAGCGGGAGGAGGCAATGAGCAGTTCTTC. This gives the protein CASSLALRAGGGNEQFF.

V and J are TRBV28 and TRBJ2-5, with D perhaps TRBD2 (6 bases). The CDR3 contains 12 residues. The germline V and J ends were trimmed by 6 bases and 7 bases, with 12 bases remaining between them. CDR1 is MDHEN and CDR2 is SYDVKM in the germline V gene. CDR3 in DNA: TGTGCCAGCAGCCGGGGGACTGGGACCCAGTACTTC. Translation gives CASSRGTGTQYF.

This clonotype was picked up many times. The chain employs TRBV9 and TRBJ1-5; D not resolved. The V and J ends lost 4 bases and 0 bases respectively, with 11 bases between them. In germline, CDR1 is SGDLS, CDR2 YYNGEE. The CDR3 runs 15 residues. The CDR3 coding sequence is TGTGCCAGCAGCCCAAACGGACTTAGCAATCAGCCCCAGCATTTT. Translation gives CASSPNGLSNQPQHF.

This clonotype has a count of ten or more. The chain has TRBV11-2 and TRBJ1-1, with 7 bases aligning to TRBD1. CDR3 length: 15 amino acids. V lost 5 bases to trimming and J lost 0 bases; unmatched junction nucleotides: 6. Germline CDR1 and CDR2: SGHAT and FQNNGV. The CDR3 spells CASSHRDRMNTEAFF. CDR3 nucleotide sequence: TGTGCCAGCAGCCACCGGGACAGAATGAACACTGAAGCTTTCTTT.

This clonotype was detected a few times. The chain employs TRBV30 and TRBJ1-1; D possibly corresponds to TRBD1 (5 bases). The CDR3 loop spans 13 amino acids. The V gene's germline CDR1 is GTSNPN and CDR2 SVGIG (reference sequence). Trimming took 4 bases from V and 6 from J, leaving 15 bases between them. CDR3 nucleotides: TGTGCCTGGAATAGGGGTCTGGGCGCTGAAGCTTTCTTT. Protein product: CAWNRGLGAEAFF.